The sequence of this T cell receptor beta chain was determined in a study of early T cells in non-severe SARS-CoV-2 infection. Overall study context: Alpha and beta chains were unpaired, from unsorted whole-blood bulk RNA.

The germline V gene encodes CDR1 SEHNR and CDR2 FQNEAQ (reference sequence). CDR3 length: 17 residues. The V gene lost 4 bases and the J gene lost 0 bases, with 16 bases spanning the gap. Regarding the study as a whole: Matching against VDJdb likely underestimated virus-specific expansions, favoring anti-spike CD8.

Individual cDNA molecules were tagged with unique molecular identifiers, the study reported. TCRdb re-called the 5' RACE reads through MiXCR, storing one row per CDR3 protein. The sample shows some 77,000 distinct CDR3 sequences, approximately 15% of them seen only once. About this clonotype itself: Its antigen is still unknown.

Sample: whole blood. This rearrangement joins TRBV7-9 to TRBJ2-1, with a possible D match to TRBD2 (6 bases). The sequence came from an adult who was a healthcare worker with PCR-confirmed SARS-CoV-2 infection or an uninfected control (not recorded which). The CDR3 DNA reads TGTGCCAGCAGCTCCTCGGAAGCGGGCCACTCCTACAATGAGCAGTTCTTC. It yields the protein CASSSSEAGHSYNEQFF.